This TCR beta chain was recorded in a study of cytomegalovirus exposure and HLA in healthy donors. Study-level information: Across more than 350 genotyped donors, over 70% landed in the Caucasian-associated ancestry cluster.

Study-wide results and limits: Presence/absence analyses took donor sequencing depth as roughly uniform.

Turning to this clone: Its antigen remains unknown.

PCR involved 60 Vbeta and 13 Jbeta primers. The assay was immunoSEQ multiplex PCR, and TCRdb's table has in-frame clones only and misses some. The table shows approximately 200,000 clones, with roughly 77% occurring only once. All donors participated as healthy donors of bone marrow. The CDR3 is 15 amino acids. V was shortened by 1 base and J by 2 bases, with 13 bases between the two germline ends. CDR1 is SGHNT and CDR2 is YYREEE in the germline V gene (reference sequence). The sequencing input was PBMCs. The receptor was derived from a man younger than 40 in good health and CMV-seropositive. The rearrangement joins TRBV5-4 to TRBJ2-7, with a weak D call TRBD2 (5 bases). CDR3 residues: CASSLTGSGTYEQYF. Written as DNA, the CDR3 is TGTGCCAGCAGCTTGACGGGGTCCGGGACCTACGAGCAGTACTTC.